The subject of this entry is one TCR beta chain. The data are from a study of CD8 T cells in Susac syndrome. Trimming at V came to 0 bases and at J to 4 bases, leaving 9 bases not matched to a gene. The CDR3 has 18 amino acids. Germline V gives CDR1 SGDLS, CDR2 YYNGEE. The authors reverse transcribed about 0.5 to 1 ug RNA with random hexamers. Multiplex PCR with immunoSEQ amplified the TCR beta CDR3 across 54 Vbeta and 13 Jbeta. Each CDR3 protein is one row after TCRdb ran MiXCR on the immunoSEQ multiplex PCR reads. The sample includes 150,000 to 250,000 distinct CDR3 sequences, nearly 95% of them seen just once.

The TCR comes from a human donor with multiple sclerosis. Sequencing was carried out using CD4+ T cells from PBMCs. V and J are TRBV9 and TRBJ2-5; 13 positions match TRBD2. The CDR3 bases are TGTGCCAGCAGCGTAGCGCCACTAGCGGGGGGGCTGGGAGAGACCCAGTACTTC. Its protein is CASSVAPLAGGLGETQYF.